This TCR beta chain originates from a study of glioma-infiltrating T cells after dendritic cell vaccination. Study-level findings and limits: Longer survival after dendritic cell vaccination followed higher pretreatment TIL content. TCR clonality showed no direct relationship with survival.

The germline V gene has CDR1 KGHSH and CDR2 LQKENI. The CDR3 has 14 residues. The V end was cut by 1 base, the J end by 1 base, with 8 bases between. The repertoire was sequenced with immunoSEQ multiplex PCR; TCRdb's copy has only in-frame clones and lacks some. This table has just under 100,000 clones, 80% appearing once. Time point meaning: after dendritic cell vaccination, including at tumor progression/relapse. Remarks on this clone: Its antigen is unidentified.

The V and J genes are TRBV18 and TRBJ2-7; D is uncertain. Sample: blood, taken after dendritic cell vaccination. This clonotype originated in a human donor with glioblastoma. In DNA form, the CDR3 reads TGTGCCAGCTCACCACGGGCAGCATCCTACGAGCAGTACTTC. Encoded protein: CASSPRAASYEQYF.